Listed below are T cell receptor beta chains from one sample, sequenced in a study of blood T cell repertoires in COVID-19. This table comes from immunoSEQ multiplex PCR, and its TCRdb copy is limited to in-frame clones, with some not included. The data hold roughly 77,000 clones, with about 80% observed a single time. The sequenced sample consisted of peripheral blood. The receptor source for this set is a woman aged 70 to 79 with acute or convalescent COVID-19. Both conserved end residues are part of each CDR3. The order of the fields is clone size, D gene, V gene, J gene, CDR3 protein, CDR3 DNA. D genes are given only for firm matches. A row's size may be missing; if present it is once, few, many or a size class.

few	.	TRBV27	TRBJ1-1	CASSLSVTVEAFF	TGTGCCAGCAGTTTATCCGTCACGGTTGAAGCTTTCTTT
once	TRBD2	TRBV24-1	TRBJ2-3	CATNSGRFSTDTQYF	TGTGCCACCAACTCCGGGAGGTTTAGCACAGATACGCAGTATTTT
.	TRBD2	TRBV7-6	TRBJ2-2	CASSFLSGGANGELFF	TGTGCCAGCAGCTTCCTCAGCGGGGGGGCTAACGGGGAGCTGTTTTTT
once	.	TRBV29-1	TRBJ1-1	CSVGGDELNTEAFF	TGCAGCGTGGGGGGGGACGAACTGAACACTGAAGCTTTCTTT
.	TRBD2	TRBV5-8	TRBJ2-1	CASSSWTSGKHNEQFF	TGTGCCAGCAGCTCATGGACTAGCGGGAAACACAATGAGCAGTTCTTC
.	.	TRBV5-1	TRBJ2-2	CASRGSASSNTGELFF	TGCGCCAGCAGAGGGAGTGCGAGCTCGAACACCGGGGAGCTGTTTTTT
.	TRBD1	TRBV18	TRBJ1-1	CASSPPRTGVNTEAFF	TGTGCCAGCTCACCACCGAGGACAGGGGTGAACACTGAAGCTTTCTTT
few	.	TRBV3-1/TRBV3-2	TRBJ1-1	CASSPSAEAFF	TGTGCCAGCAGCCCTTCGGCTGAAGCTTTCTTT
few	TRBD1	TRBV9	TRBJ1-1	CASSVGGTDNTEAFF	TGTGCCAGCAGCGTAGGCGGGACAGATAACACTGAAGCTTTCTTT
once	TRBD1	TRBV11-3	TRBJ1-2	CASSLTDRGHGTF	TGTGCCAGCAGCTTGACGGACAGGGGGCACGGCACCTTC
.	.	TRBV5-1	TRBJ1-1	CASSLDRVEVTEAFF	TGCGCCAGCAGCTTGGACAGGGTGGAGGTTACTGAAGCTTTCTTT
once	.	TRBV4-1	TRBJ2-2	CASSLGPAGTGELFF	TGCGCCAGCAGCCTGGGCCCGGCGGGCACCGGGGAGCTGTTTTTT
.	TRBD2	TRBV7-3	TRBJ2-3	CASSSSGGRGDTQYF	TGTGCCAGCAGCTCCAGCGGGGGCCGGGGAGATACGCAGTATTTT
.	TRBD1	TRBV14	TRBJ1-2	CASSQVGDRGYQSYTF	TGTGCCAGCAGCCAAGTGGGGGACAGGGGATATCAGAGCTACACCTTC
few	.	TRBV2	TRBJ1-2	CASSVPLSGYTF	TGTGCCAGCAGCGTCCCGCTCAGTGGCTACACCTTC
.	.	TRBV11-1	TRBJ2-7	CASSPRGGVGFMEQYF	TGTGCCAGCAGTCCCCGCGGCGGGGTAGGGTTCATGGAGCAGTACTTC
.	TRBD2	TRBV5-6	TRBJ2-4	CASSLPSGGVQYF	TGTGCCAGCAGCTTGCCTAGCGGGGGGGTACAGTACTTC
.	.	TRBV15	TRBJ1-4	CATSRSATNEKLFF	TGTGCCACCAGCCGGAGTGCAACTAATGAAAAACTGTTTTTT
.	.	TRBV6-4	TRBJ2-2	CASSDGQVGELFF	TGTGCCAGCAGTGACGGGCAGGTCGGCGAGCTGTTTTTT
.	.	TRBV5-6	TRBJ1-4	CASSLTGQLNEKLFF	TGTGCCAGCAGCTTGACTGGACAGCTTAATGAAAAACTGTTTTTT
.	.	TRBV10-3	TRBJ1-1	CAISADRMEAFF	TGTGCCATCAGCGCCGACAGAATGGAAGCTTTCTTT
.	TRBD1	TRBV5-4	TRBJ2-1	CASSATGGPYNEQFF	TGTGCCAGCAGCGCCACAGGGGGCCCTTACAATGAGCAGTTCTTC
.	TRBD2	TRBV6-1	TRBJ2-3	CASSEGAGDTDTQYF	TGTGCCAGCAGTGAAGGGGCGGGGGACACAGATACGCAGTATTTT
.	TRBD1	TRBV11-2	TRBJ2-2	CASSWDRPTGELFF	TGTGCCAGCAGCTGGGACAGGCCCACCGGGGAGCTGTTTTTT
.	TRBD2	TRBV5-4	TRBJ2-1	CASSLKRLAGEDEQFF	TGTGCCAGCAGCTTGAAAAGACTAGCGGGGGAGGATGAGCAGTTCTTC
.	TRBD1	TRBV18	TRBJ2-7	CASSPTGTGSEQYF	TGTGCCAGCTCGCCAACAGGGACAGGATCGGAGCAGTACTTC
.	.	TRBV2	TRBJ1-1	CASSEAVAMNTEAFF	TGTGCCAGCAGTGAGGCGGTAGCAATGAACACTGAAGCTTTCTTT
.	.	TRBV12-3/TRBV12-4	TRBJ1-1	CASSLFGNTEAFF	TGTGCCAGCAGTTTATTCGGGAACACTGAAGCTTTCTTT
.	.	TRBV4-3	TRBJ1-2	CASSPLEVWNYGYTF	TGCGCCAGCAGCCCGCTCGAGGTTTGGAACTATGGCTACACCTTC
.	TRBD1	TRBV28	TRBJ1-2	CASSLDREGYTF	TGTGCCAGCAGTTTGGACAGGGAAGGCTACACCTTC
.	.	TRBV5-1	TRBJ2-7	CASSLQRSSYEQYF	TGCGCCAGCAGCTTACAAAGGAGCTCCTACGAGCAGTACTTC
.	.	TRBV11-2	TRBJ1-1	CASSSHRAGNTEAFF	TGTGCCAGCAGCTCACACAGGGCGGGGAACACTGAAGCTTTCTTT
.	TRBD2	TRBV19	TRBJ2-5	CASSVGDYPPETQYF	TGTGCCAGTAGTGTGGGGGACTACCCCCCGGAGACCCAGTACTTC
.	TRBD1	TRBV6-6	TRBJ1-2	CASRILGTANYGYTF	TGTGCCAGCAGAATCCTAGGGACAGCCAACTATGGCTACACCTTC
.	.	TRBV6-5	TRBJ1-2	CASSYLGREVSGYTF	TGTGCCAGCAGTTACTTGGGGCGGGAGGTCAGCGGCTACACCTTC
.	TRBD1	TRBV19	TRBJ1-6	CASSIQGQGNSPLHF	TGTGCCAGTAGTATCCAAGGACAGGGTAATTCACCCCTCCACTTT
.	.	TRBV5-1	TRBJ1-4	CASGLGGWNEKLFF	TGCGCCAGCGGATTGGGGGGCTGGAATGAAAAACTGTTTTTT
few	TRBD1	TRBV3-1/TRBV3-2	TRBJ2-7	CASSPAGTGYEQYF	TGTGCCAGCAGCCCAGCCGGGACAGGGTACGAGCAGTACTTC
few	TRBD1	TRBV12-3/TRBV12-4	TRBJ1-2	CASNSGTVFGYTF	TGTGCCAGCAACTCCGGGACAGTATTCGGCTACACCTTC
.	TRBD2	TRBV14	TRBJ2-1	CASSQLSGGEGNEQFF	TGTGCCAGCAGCCAGTTAAGCGGGGGAGAAGGAAATGAGCAGTTCTTC
.	TRBD2	TRBV9	TRBJ2-7	CASSVGGGLAESYEQYF	TGTGCCAGCAGCGTAGGGGGCGGACTAGCGGAATCCTACGAGCAGTACTTC
once	TRBD1	TRBV25-1	TRBJ1-4	CASSEWGTGVSDEKLFF	TGTGCCAGCAGTGAATGGGGGACAGGGGTGTCTGATGAAAAACTGTTTTTT
.	.	TRBV6-2/TRBV6-3	TRBJ2-7	CASSFRDGSSYEQYF	TGTGCCAGCAGTTTCCGGGACGGGAGCTCCTACGAGCAGTACTTC
.	.	TRBV18	TRBJ2-1	CASSPASANNEQFF	TGTGCCAGCTCACCAGCTAGCGCCAACAATGAGCAGTTCTTC
.	.	TRBV7-6	TRBJ1-1	CASSSFEDNTEAFF	TGTGCCAGCAGCTCGTTCGAGGATAACACTGAAGCTTTCTTT
few	TRBD1	TRBV6-5	TRBJ1-5	CASRVDRYNQPQHF	TGTGCCAGCAGGGTGGACAGGTACAATCAGCCCCAGCATTTT
.	.	TRBV7-6	TRBJ2-3	CASSLRGSSTDTQYF	TGTGCCAGCAGCTTACGGGGTTCAAGCACAGATACGCAGTATTTT
.	.	TRBV6-2/TRBV6-3	TRBJ2-1	CASSSVGNEQFF	TGTGCCAGCAGTTCGGTTGGCAATGAGCAGTTCTTC
.	.	TRBV19	TRBJ1-3	CASSPGGNTIYF	TGTGCCAGTAGTCCAGGGGGAAACACCATATATTTT
.	.	TRBV7-8	TRBJ2-7	CASSLVSTGLAPYEQYF	TGTGCCAGCAGCTTAGTATCGACGGGACTTGCCCCCTACGAGCAGTACTTC
.	.	TRBV18	TRBJ1-1	CASSPAGTEAFF	TGTGCCAGCTCACCAGCGGGGACTGAAGCTTTCTTT
.	.	TRBV18	TRBJ1-3	CASSPLLPVAGNTIYF	TGTGCCAGCTCACCACTTTTGCCAGTCGCTGGAAACACCATATATTTT
.	TRBD1	TRBV7-2	TRBJ1-5	CASSSALDRGGYQPQHF	TGTGCCAGCAGCTCGGCTTTGGACAGGGGAGGGTATCAGCCCCAGCATTTT
.	TRBD2	TRBV19	TRBJ2-2	CASMWTSGANTGELFF	TGTGCCAGTATGTGGACTAGCGGGGCGAACACCGGGGAGCTGTTTTTT
.	TRBD1	TRBV27	TRBJ2-7	CASSWGQGTYEQYF	TGTGCCAGCAGTTGGGGACAGGGTACCTACGAGCAGTACTTC
.	TRBD1	TRBV7-8	TRBJ1-2	CASSLGSTGWNYGYTF	TGTGCCAGCAGCTTAGGCTCGACAGGGTGGAACTATGGCTACACCTTC
.	TRBD1	TRBV29-1	TRBJ1-2	CSVEESWTGGNYGYTF	TGCAGCGTTGAAGAAAGTTGGACAGGGGGCAACTATGGCTACACCTTC
few	.	TRBV3-1/TRBV3-2	TRBJ2-2	CASSQSWDTSNTGELFF	TGTGCCAGCAGCCAATCTTGGGACACTTCGAACACCGGGGAGCTGTTTTTT